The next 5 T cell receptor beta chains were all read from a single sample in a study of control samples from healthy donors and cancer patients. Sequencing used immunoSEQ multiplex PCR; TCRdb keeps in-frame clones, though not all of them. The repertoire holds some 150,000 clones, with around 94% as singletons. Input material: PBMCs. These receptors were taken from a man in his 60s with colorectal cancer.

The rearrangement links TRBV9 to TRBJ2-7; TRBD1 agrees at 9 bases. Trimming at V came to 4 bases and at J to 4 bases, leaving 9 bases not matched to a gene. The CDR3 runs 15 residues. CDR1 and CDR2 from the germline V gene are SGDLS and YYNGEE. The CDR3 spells CASSPRSDRGYEQYF. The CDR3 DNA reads TGTGCCAGCAGCCCCCGCTCGGACAGGGGATACGAGCAGTACTTC.

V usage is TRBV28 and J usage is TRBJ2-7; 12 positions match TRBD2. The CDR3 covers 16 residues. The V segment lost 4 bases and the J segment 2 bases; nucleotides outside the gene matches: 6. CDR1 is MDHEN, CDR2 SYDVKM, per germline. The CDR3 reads CASSSGLAGPTYEQYF. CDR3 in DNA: TGTGCCAGCAGTTCGGGACTAGCGGGTCCCACCTACGAGCAGTACTTC.

CDR3 DNA sequence: TGTGCCAGCAGGCAGGGGTTTACCAAAAACATTCAGTACTTC. This gives the protein CASRQGFTKNIQYF. The chain uses TRBV28 and TRBJ2-4; TRBD1 is a possible D gene (6 bases). The CDR3 extends over 14 amino acids. Trimming stripped 6 bases from V and 2 bases from J, with 11 bases between. Germline loops: CDR1 MDHEN, CDR2 SYDVKM.

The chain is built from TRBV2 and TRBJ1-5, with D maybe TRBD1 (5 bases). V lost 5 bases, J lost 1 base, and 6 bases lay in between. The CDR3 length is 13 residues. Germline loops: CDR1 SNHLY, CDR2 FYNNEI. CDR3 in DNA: TGTGCCAGCAGTTGGGACAGCAATCAGCCCCAGCATTTT. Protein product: CASSWDSNQPQHF.

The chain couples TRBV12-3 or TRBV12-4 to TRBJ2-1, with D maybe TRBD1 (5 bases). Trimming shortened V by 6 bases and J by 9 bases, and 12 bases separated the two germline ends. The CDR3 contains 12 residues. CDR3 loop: CASRETASEQFF. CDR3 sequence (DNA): TGTGCCAGCAGAGAGACAGCGTCTGAGCAGTTCTTC.